These 30 T cell receptor beta chains originate from one sample sequenced in a study of blood T cell repertoires in COVID-19. The method was immunoSEQ multiplex PCR; TCRdb's version includes in-frame clones alone and lacks a portion of them. The sample lists 210,000 or so clones, just under 80% occurring once. Source material: peripheral blood. Receptors were obtained from a woman over 75 with active or convalescent COVID-19.

V and J are TRBV18 and TRBJ2-7; tentatively, D is TRBD2 (6 bases). CDR1 and CDR2 (germline): KGHSH, LQKENI. Trimming took 5 bases from V and 0 from J, leaving 11 bases between them. This CDR3 region has 14 residues. The CDR3 DNA is TGTGCCAGCTCAAAAAGGGAGGCCTCCTACGAGCAGTACTTC. It translates to CASSKREASYEQYF.

A few counts support this clone. The V gene is TRBV10-2, the J gene TRBJ1-5; 7 bases agree with TRBD1. There are 12 residues in the CDR3. The ends lost 9 bases at V and 3 bases at J; junction bases unmatched: 2. Germline CDR1 reads WSHSY; CDR2 reads SAAADI. The CDR3 nucleotides are TGCGCCAGTGGACAGGTCAATCAGCCCCAGCATTTT. Translated, it gives CASGQVNQPQHF.

CDR3 DNA: TGTGCCAGCAGTCCTGGACACGGTAGCAATCAGCCCCAGCATTTT. Protein: CASSPGHGSNQPQHF. The V gene is TRBV6-5, the J gene TRBJ1-5; D possibly corresponds to TRBD1 (5 bases). V was clipped by 5 bases and J by 0 bases, with 11 bases between them. Germline CDR1 is MNHEY and CDR2 is SVGAGI. The CDR3 runs to 15 residues.

The sample holds a few counts of this clone. The chain joins TRBV6-5 to TRBJ2-3, with 8 nucleotides matching TRBD2. Looked up from germline, CDR1 is MNHEY and CDR2 is SVGAGI. The CDR3 is 11 amino acids. V shed 11 bases and J 6 bases; nucleotides not matched to a gene: 4. CDR3 in DNA: TGTGCCGTATCGGGAGGGGATACGCAGTATTTT. This translates into CAVSGGDTQYF.

CDR3 DNA sequence: TGTGCCAGCAGATCCGACAGGGGGTTTATTTCACCCCTCCACTTT. Amino acid sequence: CASRSDRGFISPLHF. The chain carries TRBV27 and TRBJ1-6; 9 positions match TRBD1. CDR3 length: 15 amino acids. Germline-derived CDR1 and CDR2 are MNHEY and SMNVEV (reference sequence). V lost 6 bases, J lost 9 bases, and 9 bases stayed unmatched.

The chain is built from TRBV10-3 and TRBJ1-4; possibly TRBD1 for D (5 bases). This CDR3 comprises 14 residues. Germline CDR1 reads ENHRY; CDR2 reads SYGVKD. V was clipped by 3 bases and J by 6 bases, with 11 bases between them. This chain's CDR3 is CAISEGDFDEKLFF. The DNA of the CDR3 is TGTGCCATCAGTGAAGGGGACTTCGATGAAAAACTGTTTTTT.

V gene TRBV28 combines with J gene TRBJ1-2; TRBD1 aligns across 8 bases. Per the germline V gene, CDR1 is MDHEN and CDR2 is SYDVKM. The CDR3 is 15 amino acids. J lost 3 bases, V lost 2 bases, and 5 bases had no gene match. Here the CDR3 DNA reads TGTGCCAGCAGTTTAGGGGCAGGGGGCCACTATGGCTACACCTTC. Amino acids: CASSLGAGGHYGYTF.

The V call is TRBV28, the J call TRBJ2-7; tentatively, D is TRBD1 (6 bases). Germline V gives CDR1 MDHEN, CDR2 SYDVKM. V was pared by 7 bases and J by 3 bases, with 10 bases between. The CDR3 runs to 12 residues. The DNA of the CDR3 is TGTGCCAGCAAGGGGGAAAGCTACGAGCAGTACTTC. Protein product: CASKGESYEQYF.

The chain is built from TRBV29-1 and TRBJ2-3; TRBD1 aligns across 7 bases. Unmatched junction bases numbered 14, after V lost 7 bases and J lost 4 bases. CDR1 is SQVTM, CDR2 ANQGSEA, per germline. The CDR3 is 15 amino acids. CDR3 nucleotide sequence: TGCAGCGCCCCCCCGGCAGGGGGTAGGTCAGATACGCAGTATTTT. It encodes CSAPPAGGRSDTQYF.

The J gene is TRBJ1-2, the V gene TRBV6-5; TRBD1 agrees at 10 bases. V dropped 6 bases and J dropped 4; count of bases not matched to a gene: 8. The CDR3 has 15 amino acids. Germline V gene data show CDR1 as MNHEY and CDR2 as SVGAGI. CDR3 nucleotide sequence: TGTGCCAGCAGACCAGGACAGGGGGGCGTCTATGGCTACACCTTC. Its translation: CASRPGQGGVYGYTF.

The chain combines TRBV11-2 with TRBJ1-1, with D perhaps TRBD1 (6 bases). Trimming pared 4 bases from V and 9 bases from J, leaving 18 bases between. CDR1 and CDR2 (germline): SGHAT, FQNNGV. The CDR3 runs to 14 residues. CDR3 amino acids: CASSSLERTVKAFF. CDR3 nucleotides: TGTGCCAGCAGCTCCCTTGAACGGACAGTTAAAGCTTTCTTT. The variable domain in full, completed from reference TRBV11-2 and TRBJ1-1, reads EAGVAQSPRYKIIEKRQSVAFWCNPISGHATLYWYQQILGQGPKLLIQFQNNGVVDDSQLPKDRFSAERLKGVDSTLKIQPAKLEDSAVYLCASSSLERTVKAFFGQGTRLTVV.

The J gene is TRBJ2-7, the V gene TRBV5-4; 8 positions match TRBD1. CDR1 and CDR2 (germline): SGHNT, YYREEE (reference sequence). This CDR3 comprises 16 residues. V gave up 4 bases and J gave up 0 bases; unmatched junction bases: 9. As DNA, the CDR3 is TGTGCCAGCAGCATCGGACAGGGACGACTCTCCTACGAGCAGTACTTC. It is translated as CASSIGQGRLSYEQYF. The variable domain in full, completed from reference TRBV5-4 and TRBJ2-7, reads ETGVTQSPTHLIKTRGQQVTLRCSSQSGHNTVSWYQQALGQGPQFIFQYYREEENGRGNFPPRFSGLQFPNYSSELNVNALELDDSALYLCASSIGQGRLSYEQYFGPGTRLTVT.

CDR3 region: CASSLLRGSGYGYTF. DNA for the CDR3: TGTGCCAGCAGTTTATTAAGGGGCAGTGGCTATGGCTACACCTTC. The chain recombines TRBV28 with TRBJ1-2; perhaps TRBD1 as D (5 bases). The ends were cut back, 1 base at V and 4 bases at J, with 13 bases in the middle. CDR1 is MDHEN, CDR2 SYDVKM, per germline. This CDR3 is built from 15 residues.

This chain joins TRBV25-1 and TRBJ1-3; 8 bases line up with TRBD1. The germline gives CDR1 MGHDK, CDR2 SYGVNS. The CDR3 spans 14 residues. Trimming removed 7 bases from V and 2 bases from J; junction bases left unmatched: 4. CDR3 DNA sequence: TGTGCCAGCACCGAGACAGGGGCTGGAAACACCATATATTTT. This translates into CASTETGAGNTIYF.

The V and J genes are TRBV4-3 and TRBJ1-1; D possibly corresponds to TRBD1 (6 bases). Trimming cost V 1 base and J 10 bases, with 13 bases left between them. This CDR3 has 13 amino acids. Germline V gives CDR1 LGHNA, CDR2 YSLEER. CDR3 in DNA: TGCGCCAGCAGCCAAGTTGGGGGCCGAGGAGCTTTCTTT. Amino acid sequence: CASSQVGGRGAFF.

J is TRBJ2-7 and V is TRBV2, with TRBD1 matching over 10 bases. Trimming at V came to 10 bases and at J to 3 bases, leaving 3 bases not matched to a gene. The CDR3 sequence is 12 residues long. CDR1 and CDR2 from the germline V gene are SNHLY and FYNNEI. CDR3 coding DNA: TGTGCCACGAGGGACAGGGGCTACGAGCAGTACTTC. Amino acids: CATRDRGYEQYF.

This chain joins TRBV5-1 and TRBJ1-2, with D possibly matching TRBD1 (6 bases). V lost 4 bases and J lost 0, with 13 bases in between. The V gene's germline CDR1 is SGHRS and CDR2 YFSETQ. The CDR3 has 15 amino acids. This CDR3 reads CASSPVGATNYGYTF. The CDR3 DNA reads TGCGCCAGCAGCCCGGTGGGGGCGACTAACTATGGCTACACCTTC.

The chain links TRBV24-1 to TRBJ2-1; the match to TRBD1 covers 7 bases. The CDR3 loop spans 17 amino acids. Germline V gene lookup returns CDR1 KGHDR and CDR2 SFDVKD. The ends lost 2 bases at V and 3 bases at J; junction bases unmatched: 9. CDR3 bases: TGTGCCACCAGTGATTCTGGGGGACAGCCAAACTACAATGAGCAGTTCTTC. Translated, it gives CATSDSGGQPNYNEQFF.

V is TRBV6-2 or TRBV6-3 and J is TRBJ2-3; no definite D call. The CDR3 contains 12 residues. Germline CDR1 reads MNHEY; CDR2 reads SVGEGT. V was cut by 0 bases and J by 6 bases, with 4 bases left in between. The CDR3 nucleotides read TGTGCCAGCAGTTACTCGAGGGATACGCAGTATTTT. As protein: CASSYSRDTQYF.

A single count supports this clone. This sequence joins TRBV28 and TRBJ2-3; no firm D call. Trimming stripped 8 bases from V and 4 bases from J, with 7 bases between. This CDR3 contains 11 residues. The V gene's germline CDR1 is MDHEN and CDR2 SYDVKM. The CDR3 DNA follows: TGTGCCAGCCGTATTGCAGATACGCAGTATTTT. Protein product: CASRIADTQYF.

The gene calls are TRBV6-5 and TRBJ2-5; D not certain. Deletions cut 0 bases from V and 2 bases from J, with 7 bases between. Germline loops: CDR1 MNHEY, CDR2 SVGAGI. CDR3 length: 14 amino acids. The CDR3 nucleotides are TGTGCCAGCAGTTACTCTCTAGGTCAAGAGACCCAGTACTTC. Amino acids: CASSYSLGQETQYF.

The table lists this clone with a count of one. The chain carries TRBV13 and TRBJ2-3; 9 positions agree with TRBD2. Germline CDR1 PRHDT, CDR2 FYEKMQ (reference sequence). With 2 bases clipped from V and 5 bases from J, the junction kept 5 bases outside the gene matches. The CDR3 length is 15 residues. The CDR3 here is CASSLSGGSGDTQYF. CDR3 nucleotides: TGTGCCAGCAGCTTAAGCGGGGGGAGTGGAGATACGCAGTATTTT.

V is TRBV5-1 and J is TRBJ1-6, with 7 bases identical to TRBD1. Trimming removed 0 bases from V and 7 bases from J; junction bases left unmatched: 10. CDR3 length: 17 amino acids. Germline CDR1 is SGHRS and CDR2 is YFSETQ. CDR3 nucleotide sequence: TGCGCCAGCAGCTTGGGATTAACAGGGGACGCCAATTCACCCCTCCACTTT. It translates to CASSLGLTGDANSPLHF.

The gene calls are TRBV7-2 and TRBJ2-1; the D gene is possibly TRBD2 (6 bases). CDR3 length: 15 residues. V gave up 2 bases and J gave up 2 bases, with 10 bases separating them. The V gene's germline CDR1 is SGHTA and CDR2 FQGNSA. Written as DNA, the CDR3 is TGTGCCAGCAGCTTATACAGCGGGCCCTACAATGAGCAGTTCTTC. It codes for CASSLYSGPYNEQFF.

V usage is TRBV9 and J usage is TRBJ2-3; D possibly corresponds to TRBD2 (5 bases). The germline V gene has CDR1 SGDLS and CDR2 YYNGEE. Trimming removed 0 bases at V and 2 bases at J, with 13 bases between. This CDR3 is built from 16 residues. CDR3 nucleotides: TGTGCCAGCAGCGTAGGAGGAGCGGCCCTCACAGATACGCAGTATTTT. Translated, it gives CASSVGGAALTDTQYF. The full variable domain, its missing parts supplied by reference TRBV9 and TRBJ2-3, is DSGVTQTPKHLITATGQRVTLRCSPRSGDLSVYWYQQSLDQGLQFLIQYYNGEERAKGNILERFSAQQFPDLHSELNLSSLELGDSALYFCASSVGGAALTDTQYFGPGTRLTVL.

The chain links TRBV6-4 to TRBJ2-5, with D tentatively TRBD2 (6 bases). Per the germline V gene, CDR1 is MRHNA and CDR2 is SNTAGT. The CDR3 is made up of 18 amino acids. V was pared by 3 bases and J by 0 bases, with 20 bases between. For the CDR3, the DNA is TGTGCCAGCAGTGAAGAAAGGTACGGGGGTGCGTACCAAGAGACCCAGTACTTC. Its translation is CASSEERYGGAYQETQYF.

The V call is TRBV28, the J call TRBJ2-2; 10 bases align to TRBD1. CDR1 MDHEN and CDR2 SYDVKM come from the germline V gene. With 8 bases clipped from V and 5 bases from J, the junction kept 8 bases outside the gene matches. The CDR3 extends over 15 amino acids. CDR3 DNA sequence: TGTGCCAGCGGAATCCGGGACAGGGGAACCGGGGAGCTGTTTTTT. It encodes CASGIRDRGTGELFF.

The V and J genes are TRBV7-2 and TRBJ2-3; D is possibly TRBD2 (5 bases). The CDR3 extends over 16 amino acids. CDR1 is SGHTA and CDR2 is FQGNSA in the germline V gene. The germline V and J ends were trimmed by 1 base and 0 bases, with 11 bases remaining between them. CDR3 loop: CASSLEGRGSTDTQYF. The CDR3 DNA is TGTGCCAGCAGCTTAGAGGGTCGGGGTAGCACAGATACGCAGTATTTT.

This chain uses TRBV21-1 with TRBJ2-7; no DNA check was done on the table's D call, TRBD1. TRBV21-1 is an annotated pseudogene. The CDR3 is 15 amino acids. The CDR3 loop reads CASSYRQDFYYEQYF. As DNA, the CDR3 is TGTGCCAGCAGCTACCGACAGGACTTCTACTACGAGCAGTACTTC.

The chain joins TRBV19 to TRBJ2-5; no clear D. CDR3 size: 17 residues. CDR1 is LNHDA and CDR2 is SQIVND in the germline V gene (reference sequence). The V end was cut by 3 bases, the J end by 7 bases, with 24 bases between. The CDR3 coding sequence is TGTGCCAGTAGTATGCTGTTGATCACCGGTCCACGTTTGACCCAGTACTTC. This translates into CASSMLLITGPRLTQYF. Complete variable domain (other parts from reference TRBV19 and TRBJ2-5): DGGITQSPKYLFRKEGQNVTLSCEQNLNHDAMYWYRQDPGQGLRLIYYSQIVNDFQKGDIAEGYSVSREKKESFPLTVTSAQKNPTAFYLCASSMLLITGPRLTQYFGPGTRLLVL.